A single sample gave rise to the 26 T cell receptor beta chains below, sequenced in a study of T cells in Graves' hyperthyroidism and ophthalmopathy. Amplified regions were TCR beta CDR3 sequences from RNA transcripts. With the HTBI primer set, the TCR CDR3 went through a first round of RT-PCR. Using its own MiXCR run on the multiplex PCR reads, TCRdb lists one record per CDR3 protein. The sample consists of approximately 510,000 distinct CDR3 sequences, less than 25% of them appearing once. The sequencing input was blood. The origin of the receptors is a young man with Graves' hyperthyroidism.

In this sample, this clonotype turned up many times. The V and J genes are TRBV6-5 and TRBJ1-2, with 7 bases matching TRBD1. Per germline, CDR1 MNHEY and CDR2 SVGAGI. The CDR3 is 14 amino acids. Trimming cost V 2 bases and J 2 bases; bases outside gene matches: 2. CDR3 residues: CASSYDRANYGYTF. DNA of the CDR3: TGTGCCAGCAGTTACGACAGGGCCAACTATGGCTACACCTTC.

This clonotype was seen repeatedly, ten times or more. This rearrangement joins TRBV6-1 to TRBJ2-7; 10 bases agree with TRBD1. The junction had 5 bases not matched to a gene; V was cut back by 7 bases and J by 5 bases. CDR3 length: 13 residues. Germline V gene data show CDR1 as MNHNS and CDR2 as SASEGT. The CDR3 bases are TGTGCCAGCACCTTGACAGGGGGCAACGAGCAGTACTTC. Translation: CASTLTGGNEQYF.

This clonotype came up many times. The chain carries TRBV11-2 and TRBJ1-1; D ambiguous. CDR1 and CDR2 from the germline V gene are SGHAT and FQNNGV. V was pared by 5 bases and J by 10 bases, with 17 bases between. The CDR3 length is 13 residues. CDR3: CASSLSPTARAFF. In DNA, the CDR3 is TGTGCCAGCAGCCTCAGCCCCACGGCGCGAGCTTTCTTT.

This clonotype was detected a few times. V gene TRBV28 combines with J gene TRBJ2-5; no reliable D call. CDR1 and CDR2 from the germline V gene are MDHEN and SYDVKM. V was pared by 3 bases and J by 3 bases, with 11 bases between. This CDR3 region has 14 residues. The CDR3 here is CASSFKYEEETQYF. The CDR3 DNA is TGTGCCAGCAGTTTTAAGTACGAGGAAGAGACCCAGTACTTC.

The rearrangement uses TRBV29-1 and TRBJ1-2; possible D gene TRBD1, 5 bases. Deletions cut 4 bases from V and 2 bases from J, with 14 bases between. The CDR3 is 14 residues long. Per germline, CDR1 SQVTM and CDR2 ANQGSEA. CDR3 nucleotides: TGCAGCGTTGTTGACAGCCGGGGGAACTATGGCTACACCTTC. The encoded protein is CSVVDSRGNYGYTF.

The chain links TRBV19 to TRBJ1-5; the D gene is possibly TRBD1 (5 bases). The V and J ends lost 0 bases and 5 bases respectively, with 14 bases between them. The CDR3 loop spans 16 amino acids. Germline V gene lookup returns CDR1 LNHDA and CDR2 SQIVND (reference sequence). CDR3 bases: TGTGCCAGTAGTATAGACGCTTGGACATCCGATCAGCCCCAGCATTTT. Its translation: CASSIDAWTSDQPQHF.

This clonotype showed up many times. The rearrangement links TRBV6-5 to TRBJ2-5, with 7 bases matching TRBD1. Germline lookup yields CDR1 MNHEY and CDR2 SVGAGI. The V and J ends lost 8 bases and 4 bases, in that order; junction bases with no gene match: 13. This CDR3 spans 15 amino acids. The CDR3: CASSFGTRGPETQYF. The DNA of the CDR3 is TGTGCCAGCTCCTTCGGAACAAGGGGGCCAGAGACCCAGTACTTC.

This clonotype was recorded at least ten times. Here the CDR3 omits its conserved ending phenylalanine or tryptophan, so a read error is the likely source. In DNA form, the CDR3 reads TGTGCCAGCAGTTTATCACAGGACTACGAGCAGTACCTC. Translation: CASSLSQDYEQYL. The chain carries TRBV27 and TRBJ2-7; tentative D call: TRBD1 (5 bases). The CDR3 sequence is 13 residues long. Germline CDR1 reads MNHEY; CDR2 reads SMNVEV (reference sequence). The ends were cut back, 0 bases at V and 3 bases at J, with 6 bases in the middle.

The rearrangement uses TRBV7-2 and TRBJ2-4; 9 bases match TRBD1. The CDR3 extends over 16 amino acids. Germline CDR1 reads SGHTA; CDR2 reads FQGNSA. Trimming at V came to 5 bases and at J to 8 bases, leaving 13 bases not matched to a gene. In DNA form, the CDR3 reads TGTGCCAGCAGCCCACGGGGACAGGGTACGGGGGACATTCAGTACTTC. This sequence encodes CASSPRGQGTGDIQYF.

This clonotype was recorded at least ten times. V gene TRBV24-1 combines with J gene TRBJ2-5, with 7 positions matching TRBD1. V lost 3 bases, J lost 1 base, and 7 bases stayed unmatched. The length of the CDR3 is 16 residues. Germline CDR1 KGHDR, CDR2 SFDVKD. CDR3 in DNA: TGTGCCACCAGTGATACCCGGACAGGCTCCCAAGAGACCCAGTACTTC. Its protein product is CATSDTRTGSQETQYF.

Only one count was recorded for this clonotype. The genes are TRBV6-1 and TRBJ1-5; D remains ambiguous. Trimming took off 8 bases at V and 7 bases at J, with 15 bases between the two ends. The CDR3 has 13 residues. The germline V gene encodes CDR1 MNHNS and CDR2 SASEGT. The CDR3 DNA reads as TGTGCCAGCGTAGGTGGCTTTACCCAGCCCCAGCATTTT. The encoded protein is CASVGGFTQPQHF.

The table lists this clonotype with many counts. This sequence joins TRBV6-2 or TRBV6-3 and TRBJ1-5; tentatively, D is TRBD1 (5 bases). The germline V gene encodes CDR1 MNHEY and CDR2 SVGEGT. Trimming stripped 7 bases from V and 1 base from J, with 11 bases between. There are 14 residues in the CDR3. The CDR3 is CASTDRGSNQPQHF. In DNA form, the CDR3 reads TGTGCCAGCACGGATAGGGGCAGCAATCAGCCCCAGCATTTT.

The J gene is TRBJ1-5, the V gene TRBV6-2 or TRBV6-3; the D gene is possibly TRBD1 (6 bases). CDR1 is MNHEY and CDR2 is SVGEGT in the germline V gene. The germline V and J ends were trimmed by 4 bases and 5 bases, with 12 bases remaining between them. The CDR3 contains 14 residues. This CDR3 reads CASSWWGAHQPQHF. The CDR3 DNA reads TGTGCCAGCAGTTGGTGGGGGGCACATCAGCCCCAGCATTTT.

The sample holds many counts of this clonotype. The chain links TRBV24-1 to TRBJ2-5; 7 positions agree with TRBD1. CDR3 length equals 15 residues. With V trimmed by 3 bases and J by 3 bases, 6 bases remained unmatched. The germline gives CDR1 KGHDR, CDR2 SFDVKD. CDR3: CATSDTGTVKETQYF. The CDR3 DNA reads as TGTGCCACCAGTGATACGGGGACAGTTAAAGAGACCCAGTACTTC.

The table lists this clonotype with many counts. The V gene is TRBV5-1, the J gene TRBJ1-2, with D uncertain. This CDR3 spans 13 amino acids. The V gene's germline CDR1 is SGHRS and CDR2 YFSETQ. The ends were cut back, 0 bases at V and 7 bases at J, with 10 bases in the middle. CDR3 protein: CASSLAGTGGYTF. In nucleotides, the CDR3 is TGCGCCAGCAGCTTGGCAGGTACGGGTGGCTACACCTTC.

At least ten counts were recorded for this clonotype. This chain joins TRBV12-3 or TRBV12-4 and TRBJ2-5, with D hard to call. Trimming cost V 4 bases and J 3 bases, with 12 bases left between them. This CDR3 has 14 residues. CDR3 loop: CASSYSQEEETQYF. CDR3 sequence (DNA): TGTGCCAGCAGTTATAGCCAAGAAGAAGAGACCCAGTACTTC.

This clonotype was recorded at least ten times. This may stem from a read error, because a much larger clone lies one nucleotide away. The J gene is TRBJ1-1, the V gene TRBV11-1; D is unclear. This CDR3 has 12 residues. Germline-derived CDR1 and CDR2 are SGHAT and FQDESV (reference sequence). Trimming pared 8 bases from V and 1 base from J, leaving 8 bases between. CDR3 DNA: TGTGCCAGCGGTTTTTCGAACACTGAAGCTTTCTTT. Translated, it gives CASGFSNTEAFF.

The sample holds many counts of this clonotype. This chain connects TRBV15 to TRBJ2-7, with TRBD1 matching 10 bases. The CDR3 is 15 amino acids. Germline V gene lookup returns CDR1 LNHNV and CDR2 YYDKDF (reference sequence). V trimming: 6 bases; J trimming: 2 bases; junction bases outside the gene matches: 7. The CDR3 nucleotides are TGTGCCACCAGTTTTACCGGGACAGGGGCCTACGAGCAGTACTTC. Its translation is CATSFTGTGAYEQYF.

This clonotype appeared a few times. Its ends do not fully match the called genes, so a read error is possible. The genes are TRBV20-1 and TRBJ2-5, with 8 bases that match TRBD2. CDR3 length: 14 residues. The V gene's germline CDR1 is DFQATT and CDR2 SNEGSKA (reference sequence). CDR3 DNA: TGCAGTGCCCGGGAGGGGAGGCCCCAAGAGACCCGGTACTTC. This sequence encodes CSAREGRPQETRYF.

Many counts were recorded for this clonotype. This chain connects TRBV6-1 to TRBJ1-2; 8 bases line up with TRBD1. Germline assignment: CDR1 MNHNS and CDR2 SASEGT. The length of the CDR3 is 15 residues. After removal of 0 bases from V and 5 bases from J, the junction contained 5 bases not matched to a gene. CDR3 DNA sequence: TGTGCCAGCAGTGAAGCCCCTGACAGGGGATATGGCTACACCTTC. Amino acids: CASSEAPDRGYGYTF.

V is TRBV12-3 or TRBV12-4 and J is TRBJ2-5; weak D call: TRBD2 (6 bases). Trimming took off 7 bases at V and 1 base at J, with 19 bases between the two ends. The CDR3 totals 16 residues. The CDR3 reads CASKKGGALTQETQYF. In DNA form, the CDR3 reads TGTGCCAGCAAGAAGGGCGGGGCTCTGACCCAAGAGACCCAGTACTTC.

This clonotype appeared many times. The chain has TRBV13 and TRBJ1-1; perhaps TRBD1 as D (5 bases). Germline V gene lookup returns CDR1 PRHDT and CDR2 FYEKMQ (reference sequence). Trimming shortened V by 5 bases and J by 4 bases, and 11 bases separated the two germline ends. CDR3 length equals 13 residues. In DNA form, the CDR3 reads TGTGCCAGCAGCCTGTCCAGGGTCACTGAAGCTTTCTTT. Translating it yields CASSLSRVTEAFF.

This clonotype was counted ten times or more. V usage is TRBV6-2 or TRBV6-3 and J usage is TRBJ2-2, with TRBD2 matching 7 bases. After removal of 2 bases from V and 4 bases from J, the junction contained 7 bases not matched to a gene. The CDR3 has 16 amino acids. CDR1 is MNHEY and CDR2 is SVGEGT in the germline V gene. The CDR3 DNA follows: TGTGCCAGCAGTTACAGGGAGGGAACTGGCACCGGGGAGCTGTTTTTT. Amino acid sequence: CASSYREGTGTGELFF.

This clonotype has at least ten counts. The CDR3 sequence: CASSFRDREYGYTF. The CDR3 DNA sequence: TGTGCCAGCAGTTTCCGGGACAGGGAATATGGCTACACCTTC. The V gene is TRBV6-5, the J gene TRBJ1-2, with TRBD1 identical over 9 bases. Germline CDR1 and CDR2: MNHEY and SVGAGI. The CDR3 runs to 14 residues. J gave up 5 bases and V 4 bases, and 5 bases lay outside the gene matches.

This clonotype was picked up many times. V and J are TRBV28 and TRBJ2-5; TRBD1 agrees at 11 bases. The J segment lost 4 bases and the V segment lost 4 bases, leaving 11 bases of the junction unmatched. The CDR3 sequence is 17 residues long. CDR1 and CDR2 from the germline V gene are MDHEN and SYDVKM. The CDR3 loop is CASSSGGGTGGVETQYF. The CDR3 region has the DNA TGTGCCAGCAGTTCTGGGGGAGGGACAGGGGGAGTAGAGACCCAGTACTTC.

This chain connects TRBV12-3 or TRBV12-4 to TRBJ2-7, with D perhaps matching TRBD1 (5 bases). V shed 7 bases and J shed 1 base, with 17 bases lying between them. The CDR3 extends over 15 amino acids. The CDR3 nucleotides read TGTGCCAGCAACAAAAATCAGGGCCTGTCCTACGAGCAGTACTTC. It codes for CASNKNQGLSYEQYF.